This T cell receptor (beta chain) was recovered during a study of T cell responses to AZD1222 COVID-19 vaccine. Notes on the study in general: Donors were chiefly white British, with a greater number of females, and clonal diversity was perhaps underestimated. A reported finding is that nearly half of spike-specific TCRs target unmutated variant regions. Spike-specific TCR breadth and depth both grew after two AZD1222 doses. At baseline, just a handful of AZD1222 recipients tested seropositive.

Sequencing used immunoSEQ multiplex PCR; TCRdb keeps in-frame clones, though not all of them. The table has tens of thousands of clones, around 90% seen once. Comments on this clone: Its antigen is still unknown.

Unmatched junction bases numbered 9, after V lost 4 bases and J lost 5 bases. The germline gives CDR1 MDHEN, CDR2 SYDVKM. The CDR3 contains 16 residues. The chain couples TRBV28 to TRBJ1-4; 8 nucleotides match TRBD1. This TCR was recovered from an adult in good health. Sequenced here: peripheral blood, sampled on day 0 of MenACWY control vaccination. CDR3 DNA: TGTGCCAGCAGTTCCCCCTCGACAGGGGCAAATGAAAAACTGTTTTTT. This sequence encodes CASSSPSTGANEKLFF.